Below are 7 T cell receptor beta chains sequenced from a single sample in a study of T cell repertoires in cytomegalovirus infection. TCRdb reprocessed the reads via MiXCR and lists one record per CDR3 protein. The repertoire holds 250,000 to 300,000 distinct CDR3 sequences, with over 15% as singletons. Sequencing was performed on CD8+ T cells from PBMCs. These receptors were obtained from a human donor in good health (CMV status not recorded). Some clones in this sample may be carry-over from other donors' samples.

This chain joins TRBV28 and TRBJ1-1; D is unclear. This CDR3 has 15 residues. The V gene's germline CDR1 is MDHEN and CDR2 SYDVKM. Trimming took off 1 base at V and 1 base at J, with 10 bases between the two ends. Written as DNA, the CDR3 is TGTGCCAGCAGTTTATATTCAGAGCCGAACACTGAAGCTTTCTTT. Translation gives CASSLYSEPNTEAFF.

This clonotype showed up just a few times. V is TRBV7-9 and J is TRBJ2-1; D not certain. The CDR3 is 14 residues long. CDR1 and CDR2 (germline): SEHNR, FQNEAQ (reference sequence). The V gene lost 1 base and the J gene lost 7 bases, with 11 bases spanning the gap. The CDR3 nucleotides are TGTGCCAGCAGCTTAGTAGATAGTAGGAATGAGCAGTTCTTC. Its protein is CASSLVDSRNEQFF.

This clonotype was picked up a small number of times. The J gene is TRBJ2-7, the V gene TRBV6-5; D might be TRBD1 or TRBD2, each matching 6 bases. The CDR3 is made up of 12 amino acids. Deletions cut 8 bases from V and 6 bases from J, with 14 bases between. Looked up from germline, CDR1 is MNHEY and CDR2 is SVGAGI. For the CDR3, the DNA is TGTGCCAGCGGTTTCGGGGGCGGCGAGCAGTACTTC. As protein: CASGFGGGEQYF.

The chain recombines TRBV18 with TRBJ2-1, with TRBD2 matching 9 bases. Germline V lookup: CDR1 KGHSH, CDR2 LQKENI. Trimming took 6 bases from V and 5 from J; bases not matched to a gene: 11. This CDR3 contains 16 residues. CDR3 protein: CASSRAYSGGNNEQFF. The CDR3 bases are TGTGCCAGCTCCCGAGCGTATAGCGGGGGTAACAATGAGCAGTTCTTC.

This chain connects TRBV11-2 to TRBJ2-1, with 8 nucleotides matching TRBD2. V was pared by 1 base and J by 9 bases, with 5 bases of the junction left unmatched. The CDR3 sequence is 14 residues long. The V gene's germline CDR1 is SGHAT and CDR2 FQNNGV. The chain's CDR3 is CASSLAGGPGEQFF. The CDR3 region has the DNA TGTGCCAGCAGCTTAGCGGGGGGGCCGGGTGAGCAGTTCTTC.

CDR3 DNA: TGTGCCAGCAGTTACTCGAAGGGTCAGAGATTTCCAGTTAACACTGAAGCTTTCTTT. Its protein is CASSYSKGQRFPVNTEAFF. The rearrangement joins TRBV6-2 or TRBV6-3 to TRBJ1-1; D is uncertain. V lost 0 bases and J lost 2, with 22 bases in between. Germline V gene lookup returns CDR1 MNHEY and CDR2 SVGEGT. CDR3 size: 19 residues.

This clonotype was counted many times. The J gene is TRBJ2-5, the V gene TRBV7-2; 12 bases are shared with TRBD2. V shed 5 bases, J shed 1 base, and the junction held 2 bases outside the gene matches. The CDR3 has 15 residues. CDR1 and CDR2 (germline): SGHTA, FQGNSA. In nucleotides, the CDR3 is TGTGCCAGCAGCCCTAGCGGGGGGGCCCAAGAGACCCAGTACTTC. This sequence encodes CASSPSGGAQETQYF.